A selection of T cell receptor beta chains follows, all from one sample in a study of blood T cell repertoires in COVID-19. The method was immunoSEQ multiplex PCR; TCRdb's version includes in-frame clones alone and lacks a portion of them. The sample holds nearly 200,000 clones, roughly 79% seen once. Sequences were obtained from peripheral blood. The source is a human donor with acute or convalescent COVID-19. The donor label of this sample is uncertain. Both conserved end residues are part of each CDR3. A D gene is named only where the DNA matches it firmly. A row's size may be missing; if present it is once, few, many or a size class.

v_gene	abundance	d_gene	j_gene	CDR3aa	CDR3nt
TRBV29-1	.	TRBD1	TRBJ1-5	CSAAGTGNQPQHF	TGCAGCGCTGCCGGGACAGGGAATCAGCCCCAGCATTTT
TRBV7-2	.	.	TRBJ1-5	CASSLKLTGWGSNQPQHF	TGTGCCAGCAGCTTAAAACTCACAGGGTGGGGTAGCAATCAGCCCCAGCATTTT
TRBV12-3/TRBV12-4	once	.	TRBJ1-2	CASSTGYGYTF	TGTGCCAGCAGTACAGGGTATGGCTACACCTTC
TRBV6-5	few	.	TRBJ1-3	CATSQWNTIYF	TGTGCCACCTCCCAGTGGAACACCATATATTTT
TRBV6-5	once	TRBD1	TRBJ1-3	CASSTGGAGNTIYF	TGTGCCAGCAGTACAGGGGGCGCGGGAAACACCATATATTTT
TRBV27	once	.	TRBJ2-3	CASSSSLDTQYF	TGTGCCAGCAGTTCCTCCCTGGATACGCAGTATTTT
TRBV24-1	.	.	TRBJ1-5	CATSEGRGNQPQHF	TGTGCCACCAGTGAGGGGCGAGGCAATCAGCCCCAGCATTTT
TRBV5-1	few	.	TRBJ2-7	CASATGRVPYEQYF	TGCGCCAGCGCTACAGGGCGAGTACCCTACGAGCAGTACTTC
TRBV7-2	.	.	TRBJ2-1	CASSDPTSPNEQFF	TGTGCCAGCAGCGATCCTACTAGTCCCAATGAGCAGTTCTTC
TRBV7-2	.	TRBD2	TRBJ2-3	CASSPAGTSGALRTDTQYF	TGTGCCAGCAGCCCCGCCGGGACTAGCGGGGCCCTACGGACAGATACGCAGTATTTT
TRBV5-1	.	TRBD1	TRBJ1-2	CASSQGSQGAHGYTF	TGCGCCAGCAGCCAGGGGTCACAGGGGGCCCACGGCTACACCTTC
TRBV7-2	.	.	TRBJ2-1	CASSLGTWQFF	TGTGCCAGCAGCTTAGGGACATGGCAGTTCTTC
TRBV28	.	.	TRBJ1-5	CASRGAQARNQPQHF	TGTGCCAGCAGGGGGGCGCAGGCAAGGAATCAGCCCCAGCATTTT
TRBV19	.	TRBD2	TRBJ2-7	CASRPSGAIGEQYF	TGTGCCAGTAGGCCTAGCGGAGCTATAGGCGAGCAGTACTTC
TRBV6-6	.	.	TRBJ2-5	CASSPTGLRRETQYF	TGTGCCAGCAGTCCCACAGGGCTTCGTAGAGAGACCCAGTACTTC
TRBV29-1	.	TRBD2	TRBJ2-7	CSVAAGGPYEQYF	TGCAGCGTTGCGGCGGGAGGGCCCTACGAGCAGTACTTC
TRBV11-1	once	.	TRBJ1-6	CASSATVNYNSPLHF	TGTGCCAGCAGCGCGACAGTAAACTATAATTCACCCCTCCACTTT
TRBV5-1	.	.	TRBJ2-3	CASSLTIGDTQYF	TGCGCCAGCAGCCTGACTATAGGAGATACGCAGTATTTT
TRBV7-2	.	TRBD1	TRBJ1-3	CASSLRGQSSGNTIYF	TGTGCCAGCAGCTTAAGGGGGCAGAGCTCTGGAAACACCATATATTTT
TRBV10-3	few	TRBD2	TRBJ2-7	CATHGTSGRTYEQYF	TGTGCCACCCATGGTACTAGCGGGAGGACCTACGAGCAGTACTTC
TRBV2	.	TRBD2	TRBJ2-2	CASSELAGGSGELFF	TGTGCCAGCAGTGAACTAGCGGGAGGGTCCGGGGAGCTGTTTTTT
TRBV18	.	TRBD1	TRBJ1-2	CASSPPGTGGAIYYGYTF	TGTGCCAGCTCACCCCCAGGGACAGGGGGCGCGATTTATTATGGCTACACCTTC
TRBV19	.	TRBD1	TRBJ2-3	CASSMGQGGLTQYF	TGTGCCAGTAGTATGGGACAGGGGGGTTTGACGCAGTATTTT
TRBV7-2	.	TRBD1	TRBJ1-4	CASSLGVRGVEKLFF	TGTGCCAGCAGCTTAGGGGTCAGGGGGGTGGAAAAACTGTTTTTT
TRBV2	.	.	TRBJ1-5	CASSVGQYSNQPQHF	TGTGCCAGCAGTGTGGGGCAGTATAGCAATCAGCCCCAGCATTTT
TRBV7-2	.	.	TRBJ2-7	CASSFGPSGSYEQYF	TGTGCCAGCAGCTTCGGCCCATCCGGGTCCTACGAGCAGTACTTC
TRBV12-3/TRBV12-4	.	.	TRBJ2-7	CASSFGPNEQYF	TGTGCCAGCAGTTTTGGCCCGAACGAGCAGTACTTC
TRBV5-1	.	TRBD1	TRBJ1-2	CASSPGQGLRSDGYTF	TGCGCCAGCAGCCCCGGACAGGGTCTACGGTCAGATGGCTACACCTTC
TRBV3-1/TRBV3-2	.	TRBD2	TRBJ2-3	CASSPTGGSRSDTQYF	TGTGCCAGCAGCCCTACTGGCGGGAGTAGGTCGGATACGCAGTATTTT
TRBV5-1	.	.	TRBJ1-2	CASSLGVTNYGYTF	TGCGCCAGCAGCTTAGGGGTGACTAACTATGGCTACACCTTC